Below, 5 T cell receptor beta chains from the same sample are listed, as sequenced in a study of Ad26.COV2.S vaccination and SARS-CoV-2 variants. Noted treatment: roughly 18 received Ad26.COV2.S at low or high dose, single or two shots; a few received placebo; per-sample allocation not given. Material that was analyzed had been drawn on day 63 after the first vaccine or placebo injection. Libraries were prepared by immunoSEQ multiplex PCR; TCRdb keeps only in-frame clonotypes and omits some of them. This table has some 330,000 clones, around 90% appearing once. The sequences come from peripheral blood, collected in a trial of Ad26.COV2.S vaccine versus placebo. These receptors were collected from a person between 18 and 65 years old who received the Ad26.COV2.S COVID-19 vaccine or a placebo.

Concerning this clone: Distinct nucleotide sequences in the sample also encode this CDR3. The rearrangement links TRBV28 to TRBJ1-1; D gene unclear. Deletions cut 3 bases from V and 2 bases from J, with 7 bases between. Germline CDR1 reads MDHEN; CDR2 reads SYDVKM. The CDR3 runs to 13 residues. CDR3 nucleotides: TGTGCCAGCAGTTTTGTACGCAACACTGAAGCTTTCTTT. It codes for CASSFVRNTEAFF.

V gene TRBV6-1 combines with J gene TRBJ2-3; D call uncertain. This CDR3 region has 14 residues. V was pared by 0 bases and J by 5 bases, with 9 bases between. CDR1 and CDR2 (germline): MNHNS, SASEGT. The CDR3 reads CASSEALLVDTQYF. The CDR3 coding sequence is TGTGCCAGCAGTGAAGCGCTTCTTGTAGATACGCAGTATTTT.

This chain uses TRBV27 with TRBJ1-2, with D possibly matching TRBD1 (5 bases). This CDR3 is built from 14 residues. Trimming took off 3 bases at V and 2 bases at J, with 10 bases between the two ends. Looked up from germline, CDR1 is MNHEY and CDR2 is SMNVEV (reference sequence). The chain's CDR3 is CASSFVGTNYGYTF. In DNA form, the CDR3 reads TGTGCCAGCAGTTTTGTAGGGACGAACTATGGCTACACCTTC.

The chain employs TRBV5-1 and TRBJ2-2; D uncertain. CDR3 size: 15 residues. Trimming took 5 bases from V and 7 from J, leaving 18 bases between them. Per germline, CDR1 SGHRS and CDR2 YFSETQ. CDR3 region: CASRPIESVDGELFF. CDR3 nucleotides: TGCGCCAGCAGACCGATCGAAAGCGTCGACGGGGAGCTGTTTTTT.

Written as DNA, the CDR3 is TGTGCCAGCAGCTGGAGACTAGCGGGAGCCAATGAGCAGTTCTTC. It specifies CASSWRLAGANEQFF. The J gene is TRBJ2-1, the V gene TRBV6-2 or TRBV6-3; 12 bases map to TRBD2. This CDR3 has 15 amino acids. The germline gives CDR1 MNHEY, CDR2 SVGEGT. J was trimmed by 6 bases and V by 6 bases; bases with no gene match: 6.